This record looks at one T cell receptor beta chain sequence and its context. Individuals aged about 18 to 90 years were recruited from 24 US areas. The data originate from a study of blood T cell repertoires in COVID-19. Study context: Material from acute and convalescent COVID-19 was sourced from the United States, Italy and Spain.

The CDR3 sequence is 15 residues long. Trimming cost V 7 bases and J 1 base, with 16 bases left between them. Germline V gene data show CDR1 as PRHDT and CDR2 as FYEKMQ (reference sequence). Source study methods: Amplified reference gene primers provided the basis for estimating nucleated cell counts. This table comes from immunoSEQ multiplex PCR, and its TCRdb copy is limited to in-frame clones, with some not included. Clonal size and the V and J genes are those of that table, whereas D and trimming came from the DNA. Among over 250,000 clones listed, about 80% were seen once. The rearrangement links TRBV13 to TRBJ1-1, with a weak D call TRBD1 (5 bases). Sequencing used PBMCs or T cells enriched from blood (not recorded which). This clonotype originated in a man younger than 40 with acute COVID-19. Here the CDR3 reads CASKGAGPRNTEAFF. The CDR3 DNA follows: TGTGCCAGCAAAGGGGCCGGGCCGAGGAACACTGAAGCTTTCTTT.